This T cell receptor (beta chain) was observed in a study of T cell responses to AZD1222 COVID-19 vaccine. Germline V gives CDR1 SGHRS, CDR2 YFSETQ. V was clipped by 2 bases and J by 5 bases, with 14 bases between them. The CDR3 length is 15 residues. Produced via immunoSEQ multiplex PCR; TCRdb's table is partial and in-frame only. The data show 25,000 to 30,000 clones, around 80% seen once. The chain carries TRBV5-1 and TRBJ2-1, with D perhaps given as TRBD1 or TRBD2 (5 bases each). The sample was peripheral blood, taken on day 0 of AZD1222 vaccination. The TCR sequence derives from an adult in good health. CDR3 region: CASSFQGAPNNEQFF. CDR3 coding DNA: TGCGCCAGCAGCTTTCAGGGAGCCCCCAACAATGAGCAGTTCTTC.